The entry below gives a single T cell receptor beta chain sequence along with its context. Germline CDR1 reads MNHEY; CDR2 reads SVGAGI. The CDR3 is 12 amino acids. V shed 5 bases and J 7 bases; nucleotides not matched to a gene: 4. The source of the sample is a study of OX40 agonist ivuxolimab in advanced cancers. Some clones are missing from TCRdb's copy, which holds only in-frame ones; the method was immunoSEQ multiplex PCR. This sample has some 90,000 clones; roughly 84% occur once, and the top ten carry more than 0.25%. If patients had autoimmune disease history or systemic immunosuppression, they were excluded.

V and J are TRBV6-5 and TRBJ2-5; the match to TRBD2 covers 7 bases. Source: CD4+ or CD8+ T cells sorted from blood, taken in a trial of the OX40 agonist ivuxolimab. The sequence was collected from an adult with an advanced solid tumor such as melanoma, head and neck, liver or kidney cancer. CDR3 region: CASSEWGGTQYF. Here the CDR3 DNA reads TGTGCCAGCAGTGAATGGGGGGGGACCCAGTACTTC.